This record concerns one T cell receptor beta chain sequence. The table came from immunoSEQ multiplex PCR; TCRdb's copy has only in-frame clones and leaves some out. Altogether 1.5 million to 2.5 million clones are present, about 95% being singletons, with the ten largest covering 0.95% to 1.5%. CD45RO-negative, CCR7-positively selected cells formed the naive CD8 fraction, excluding terminally differentiated effector memory CD45RA+ cells. The data derive from a study of shared clonotypes between healthy human individuals. CDR3 size: 19 residues. Germline V CDR1 and CDR2: SGHNT, YYREEE (reference sequence). Trimming at V came to 2 bases and at J to 4 bases, leaving 12 bases not matched to a gene.

The V gene is TRBV5-4, the J gene TRBJ2-3, with 14 bases that match TRBD2. This sequence originates from a man aged 18 to 35 in good health. Sequencing was performed on naive CD8+ T cells sorted from blood. The CDR3 DNA is TGTGCCAGCAGCTTTCCCGGGACTAGCGGGGGTTCCCTCGCAGATACGCAGTATTTT. This gives the protein CASSFPGTSGGSLADTQYF.